One sample yielded the 27 T cell receptor beta chains listed below, sequenced in a study of T-cell memory formation after mild COVID-19. TCRdb analysed the 5' RACE reads with MiXCR anew, one entry per CDR3 protein. The profile shows about 350,000 distinct CDR3 sequences, roughly 14% of them singletons. Input material: PBMCs or a T cell subset sorted from them (not recorded which). Receptors were obtained from a man younger than 30 who had mild COVID-19 (a few samples of this study predate the infection). Cell type and time point are not known.

V is TRBV6-6 and J is TRBJ2-7; TRBD1 is a possible D gene (5 bases). V lost 0 bases and J lost 4, with 10 bases in between. From germline, CDR1 is MNHNY and CDR2 SVGAGI (reference sequence). This CDR3 contains 14 residues. This CDR3 is CASSYSAGRYEQYF. The CDR3 bases are TGTGCCAGCAGTTACTCGGCAGGGCGATACGAGCAGTACTTC.

This clonotype was counted many times. The chain carries TRBV27 and TRBJ2-3; 8 bases line up with TRBD2. The CDR3 has 14 residues. The germline gives CDR1 MNHEY, CDR2 SMNVEV (reference sequence). After removal of 8 bases from V and 5 bases from J, the junction contained 9 bases not matched to a gene. The CDR3 reads CASGHRGGQDTQYF. CDR3 nucleotide sequence: TGTGCCAGCGGCCACCGGGGGGGGCAAGATACGCAGTATTTT.

This clonotype was detected only a few times. CDR3 loop: CASRRDNNSPLHF. CDR3 DNA: TGTGCCAGCAGACGGGACAATAATTCACCCCTCCACTTT. The V call is TRBV4-2, the J call TRBJ1-6, with D possibly TRBD1 on 6 matching bases. The CDR3 is 13 residues long. CDR1 is LGHNA, CDR2 YNFKEQ, per germline. The V end lost 6 bases, the J end lost 5 bases, and 8 bases lay between the germline ends.

This clonotype was seen more than once but under ten times. This chain links TRBV7-2 with TRBJ2-1; D not resolved. Per the germline V gene, CDR1 is SGHTA and CDR2 is FQGNSA. CDR3 length: 14 residues. Trimming stripped 5 bases from V and 5 bases from J, with 13 bases between. In nucleotides, the CDR3 is TGTGCCAGCAGCCTCGTATGGGTCGACAATGAGCAGTTCTTC. As protein: CASSLVWVDNEQFF.

This clonotype was counted at least ten times. The chain carries TRBV3-1 and TRBJ1-1; the match to TRBD1 covers 8 bases. The CDR3 length is 15 residues. The germline CDR1 and CDR2 sequences are LGHDT and YNNKEL (reference sequence). V shed 0 bases and J 7 bases; nucleotides not matched to a gene: 7. The CDR3 protein is CASSQDVPGQVEAFF. The DNA of the CDR3 is TGTGCCAGCAGCCAAGACGTCCCGGGACAGGTTGAAGCTTTCTTT. The whole variable domain, filled in from reference TRBV3-1 and TRBJ1-1, reads DTAVSQTPKYLVTQMGNDKSIKCEQNLGHDTMYWYKQDSKKFLKIMFSYNNKELIINETVPNRFSPKSPDKAHLNLHINSLELGDSAVYFCASSQDVPGQVEAFFGQGTRLTVV.

This clonotype was seen only a few times. The chain joins TRBV9 to TRBJ1-6; D perhaps matches TRBD1 (5 bases). Trimming left V 6 bases short and J 11 bases short, with 18 bases between. The CDR3 is 14 amino acids. Germline values: CDR1 SGDLS, CDR2 YYNGEE. CDR3: CASTRDGGLAPLHF. CDR3 nucleotide sequence: TGTGCCAGCACCCGGGACGGGGGTCTCGCACCCCTCCACTTT.

This clonotype was observed a handful of times. In DNA form, the CDR3 reads TGTGCCAGCAGTCTTATTGACAGTATGTCCTACGAGCAGTACTTC. This encodes CASSLIDSMSYEQYF. The chain has TRBV12-3 or TRBV12-4 and TRBJ2-7; tentative D call: TRBD1 (5 bases). V was clipped by 5 bases and J by 1 base, with 15 bases between them. This CDR3 is built from 15 residues.

The chain recombines TRBV30 with TRBJ2-7; no reliable D call. Per germline, CDR1 GTSNPN and CDR2 SVGIG (reference sequence). CDR3 length: 16 amino acids. The germline V and J ends were trimmed by 2 bases and 0 bases, with 17 bases remaining between them. The CDR3 loop reads CAWSPPGSFYSYEQYF. The CDR3 nucleotides are TGTGCCTGGAGTCCCCCCGGGTCTTTTTACTCCTACGAGCAGTACTTC.

V is TRBV21-1 and J is TRBJ2-7. TRBV21-1 is flagged as a pseudogene. The CDR3 has 14 residues. The DNA for the CDR3 is TGTGCCAGCAGCAAAGTAATCAGCTCCTACGAGCAGTACGTC. It codes for CASSKVISSYEQYV.

This clonotype was seen only a few times. This chain connects TRBV10-3 to TRBJ1-6, with 9 bases matching TRBD1. Germline V gives CDR1 ENHRY, CDR2 SYGVKD. With 5 bases clipped from V and 9 bases from J, the junction kept 5 bases outside the gene matches. The CDR3 extends over 14 amino acids. CDR3 protein: CAISLQGAGSPLHF. CDR3 DNA sequence: TGTGCCATCAGTTTACAGGGGGCCGGTTCACCCCTCCACTTT.

This clonotype was picked up a small number of times. The rearrangement joins TRBV28 to TRBJ2-5; a weak D match, TRBD2 (5 bases). The CDR3 consists of 14 residues. Trimming stripped 8 bases from V and 1 base from J, with 14 bases between. The germline CDR1 and CDR2 sequences are MDHEN and SYDVKM. CDR3 region: CASRNPGVQETQYF. The DNA for the CDR3 is TGTGCCAGCCGAAATCCCGGGGTCCAAGAGACCCAGTACTTC.

This clonotype showed up many times. This sequence joins TRBV6-2 or TRBV6-3 and TRBJ1-2; the D gene is possibly TRBD1 (5 bases). The V gene lost 4 bases and the J gene lost 5 bases, with 11 bases spanning the gap. The CDR3 spans 13 residues. Germline CDR1 is MNHEY and CDR2 is SVGEGT. The chain's CDR3 is CASSSSGGYGYTF. The CDR3 DNA is TGTGCCAGCAGTTCCTCCGGGGGGTATGGCTACACCTTC.

This clonotype has at least ten counts. CDR3 loop: CASSLRAGPQETQYF. CDR3 in DNA: TGTGCCAGCAGCTTAAGGGCGGGGCCGCAAGAGACCCAGTACTTC. The V call is TRBV7-2, the J call TRBJ2-5; TRBD2 is a possible D gene (6 bases). The ends were cut back, 2 bases at V and 2 bases at J, with 12 bases in the middle. Germline V gene data show CDR1 as SGHTA and CDR2 as FQGNSA. The CDR3 spans 15 residues.

This clonotype was found many times. This rearrangement joins TRBV9 to TRBJ2-5; 8 nucleotides match TRBD2. The CDR3 runs to 15 residues. Germline V lookup: CDR1 SGDLS, CDR2 YYNGEE. V dropped 3 bases and J dropped 1; count of bases not matched to a gene: 5. CDR3 protein: CASSEYSGTQETQYF. The CDR3 coding sequence is TGTGCCAGCAGCGAATATAGCGGGACCCAAGAGACCCAGTACTTC.

This clonotype was counted only a few times. This chain connects TRBV19 to TRBJ1-1; D is possibly TRBD1 (6 bases). In germline, CDR1 is LNHDA, CDR2 SQIVND (reference sequence). Trimming removed 3 bases from V and 0 bases from J, with 20 bases in between. The CDR3 contains 18 residues. The CDR3 DNA reads as TGTGCCAGTAGTATCTTCCGGGTAGACAGGCGAGTGAACACTGAAGCTTTCTTT. Amino acids: CASSIFRVDRRVNTEAFF. The full variable domain, in which reference TRBV19 and TRBJ1-1 provide the parts outside the CDR3, is DGGITQSPKYLFRKEGQNVTLSCEQNLNHDAMYWYRQDPGQGLRLIYYSQIVNDFQKGDIAEGYSVSREKKESFPLTVTSAQKNPTAFYLCASSIFRVDRRVNTEAFFGQGTRLTVV.

The V gene is TRBV12-3 or TRBV12-4, the J gene TRBJ1-1, with D tentatively TRBD1 (6 bases). Trimming removed 7 bases from V and 1 base from J, with 16 bases in between. This CDR3 is built from 15 residues. Written as DNA, the CDR3 is TGTGCCAGCACCCTCCCGGGACACTGGAACACTGAAGCTTTCTTT. Translation: CASTLPGHWNTEAFF.

This sequence joins TRBV5-1 and TRBJ1-3; 7 bases agree with TRBD1. CDR3 length equals 14 residues. Trimming cost V 5 bases and J 7 bases; bases outside gene matches: 9. Looked up from germline, CDR1 is SGHRS and CDR2 is YFSETQ. DNA for the CDR3: TGCGCCAGCAGTCCTTACAGGGGTGCGAACACCATATATTTT. Translated, it gives CASSPYRGANTIYF.

This clonotype was counted only a few times. The V gene is TRBV6-4, the J gene TRBJ2-1; TRBD2 aligns across 15 bases. CDR3 size: 16 residues. V was clipped by 0 bases and J by 15 bases; unmatched bases: 9. CDR1 and CDR2 (germline): MRHNA, SNTAGT. The chain's CDR3 is CASSDSGLAGGRQRFF. CDR3 DNA sequence: TGTGCCAGCAGTGACTCGGGACTAGCGGGGGGAAGACAACGGTTCTTC.

This clonotype appeared many times. The CDR3 DNA follows: TGTGCCAGCAGGATCATAGACAGGGGGCGGAGTAACGAGCAGTACTTC. Residues: CASRIIDRGRSNEQYF. The chain couples TRBV12-3 or TRBV12-4 to TRBJ2-7, with 10 positions matching TRBD1. The CDR3 loop spans 16 amino acids. V lost 6 bases, J lost 5 bases, and 13 bases stayed unmatched.

V and J are TRBV7-8 and TRBJ2-7, with D possibly being TRBD1 (5 bases). Trimming shortened V by 2 bases and J by 3 bases, and 8 bases separated the two germline ends. Germline V gene sequence: CDR1 SGHVS, CDR2 FQNEAQ. CDR3 size: 13 residues. This chain's CDR3 is CASSLRGDYEQYF. In nucleotides, the CDR3 is TGTGCCAGCAGCTTAAGGGGTGACTACGAGCAGTACTTC.

At least ten counts were recorded for this clonotype. This chain uses TRBV4-1 with TRBJ1-1; D gene ambiguous. This CDR3 region has 13 residues. Trimming removed 5 bases from V and 2 bases from J, with 9 bases in between. The germline CDR1 and CDR2 sequences are MGHRA and YSYEKL. The CDR3: CASSAEGNTEAFF. The CDR3 DNA reads as TGCGCCAGCAGCGCGGAGGGAAACACTGAAGCTTTCTTT.

The sample holds a few counts of this clonotype. V gene TRBV5-4 combines with J gene TRBJ2-7, with D possibly being TRBD2 (6 bases). V was trimmed by 6 bases and J by 5 bases, leaving 21 bases between them. The CDR3 totals 15 residues. CDR1 is SGHNT and CDR2 is YYREEE in the germline V gene (reference sequence). The CDR3 reads CASNAPGGTPNEQYF. CDR3 nucleotides: TGTGCCAGCAACGCCCCCGGGGGAACACCTAACGAGCAGTACTTC.

The V gene is TRBV6-6, the J gene TRBJ2-7; no firm D call. This CDR3 is 13 amino acids long. Trimming removed 2 bases at V and 3 bases at J, with 8 bases between. CDR1 is MNHNY and CDR2 is SVGAGI in the germline V gene (reference sequence). CDR3 nucleotides: TGTGCCAGCAGTTACACGGACGGCTACGAGCAGTACGTC. Its protein product is CASSYTDGYEQYV.

There are many counts of this clonotype. The chain employs TRBV12-3 or TRBV12-4 and TRBJ2-5; D gene unclear. Trimming pared 7 bases from V and 5 bases from J, leaving 14 bases between. This CDR3 comprises 13 residues. The CDR3 spells CASMRSGRETQYF. The CDR3 DNA is TGTGCCAGCATGAGGTCTGGGCGGGAGACCCAGTACTTC.

There are a few counts of this clonotype. V is TRBV28 and J is TRBJ2-2; 9 nucleotides agree with TRBD1. Trimming removed 8 bases from V and 4 bases from J; junction bases left unmatched: 17. The CDR3 has 18 amino acids. The germline V gene encodes CDR1 MDHEN and CDR2 SYDVKM. This CDR3 is CASRPIGQGRGSTGELFF. As DNA, the CDR3 is TGTGCCAGCCGACCTATCGGACAGGGGAGAGGTAGCACCGGGGAGCTGTTTTTT.

V and J are TRBV6-6 and TRBJ2-3, with 8 bases that match TRBD2. The CDR3 runs to 15 residues. Germline trimming cut 0 bases from V and 6 bases from J; bases unmatched to any gene: 5. The germline V gene encodes CDR1 MNHNY and CDR2 SVGAGI (reference sequence). This CDR3 is CASSYSISGGDTQYF. CDR3 sequence (DNA): TGTGCCAGCAGTTACTCGATCAGCGGGGGTGATACGCAGTATTTT.

This clonotype has just a few counts. The J gene is TRBJ2-1, the V gene TRBV18; D ambiguous. The CDR3 runs 14 residues. Looked up from germline, CDR1 is KGHSH and CDR2 is LQKENI. V was clipped by 0 bases and J by 7 bases, with 10 bases between them. The CDR3, as DNA: TGTGCCAGCTCACCACCTAGACCGAAAAATGAGCAGTTCTTC. Translation: CASSPPRPKNEQFF. The full variable domain, completed using reference TRBV18 and TRBJ2-1, is NAGVMQNPRHLVRRRGQEARLRCSPMKGHSHVYWYRQLPEEGLKFMVYLQKENIIDESGMPKERFSAEFPKEGPSILRIQQVVRGDSAAYFCASSPPRPKNEQFFGPGTRLTVL.